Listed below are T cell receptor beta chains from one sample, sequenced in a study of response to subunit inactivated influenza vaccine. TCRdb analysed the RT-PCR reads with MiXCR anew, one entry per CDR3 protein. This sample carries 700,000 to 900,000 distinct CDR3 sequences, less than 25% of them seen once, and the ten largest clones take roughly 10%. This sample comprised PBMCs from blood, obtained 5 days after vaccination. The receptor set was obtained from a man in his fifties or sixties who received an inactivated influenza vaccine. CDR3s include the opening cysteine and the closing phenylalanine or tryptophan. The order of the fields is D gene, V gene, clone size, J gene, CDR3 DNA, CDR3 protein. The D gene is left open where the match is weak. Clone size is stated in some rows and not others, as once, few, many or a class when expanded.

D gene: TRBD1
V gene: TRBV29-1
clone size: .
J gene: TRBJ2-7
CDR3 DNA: TGCAGCGTTGTGGACAGGCGGGTGCAGTACTTC
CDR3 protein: CSVVDRRVQYF

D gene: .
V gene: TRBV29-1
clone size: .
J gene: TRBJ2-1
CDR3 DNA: TGCAGCGTTGGGACAGACTACAATGAGCAGTTCTTC
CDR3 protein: CSVGTDYNEQFF

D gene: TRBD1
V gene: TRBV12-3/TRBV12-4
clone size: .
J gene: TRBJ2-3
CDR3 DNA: TGTGCCAGCAGTACAGGGGGCGTTTTAACAGATACGCAGTATTTT
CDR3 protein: CASSTGGVLTDTQYF

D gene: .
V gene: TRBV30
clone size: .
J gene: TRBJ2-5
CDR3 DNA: TGTGCCTGGAGTGTAATGGGGACACCTCAAGAGACCCAGTACTTC
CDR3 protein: CAWSVMGTPQETQYF

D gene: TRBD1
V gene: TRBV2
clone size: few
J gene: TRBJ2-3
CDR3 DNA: TGTGCCAGCAGTTTGACAGGGGGCCCCTACCGCACAGATACGCAGTATTTT
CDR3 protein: CASSLTGGPYRTDTQYF

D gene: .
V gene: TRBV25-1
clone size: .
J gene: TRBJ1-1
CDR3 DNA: TGTGCCAGCAGTGAATGGGGCGCGAGCACTGAAGCTTTCTTT
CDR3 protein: CASSEWGASTEAFF

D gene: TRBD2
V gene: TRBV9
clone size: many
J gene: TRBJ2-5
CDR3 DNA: TGTGCCAGCAGGGAACTAGCGACGGAGACCCAGTACTTC
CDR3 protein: CASRELATETQYF

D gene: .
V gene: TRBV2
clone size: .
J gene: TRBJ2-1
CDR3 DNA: TGTGCCAGCAGTATCGAGGCTCTCCGGAGGGGGAATGAGCAGTTCTTC
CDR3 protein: CASSIEALRRGNEQFF

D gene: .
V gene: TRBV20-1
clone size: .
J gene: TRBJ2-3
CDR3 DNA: TGCAGTGCTAGAGTCAAATACACAGATACGCAGTATTTT
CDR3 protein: CSARVKYTDTQYF

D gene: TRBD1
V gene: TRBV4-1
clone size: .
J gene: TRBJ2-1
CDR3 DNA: TGCGCCAGCAGCCAAGATCTTTTGCAGGGGGCAAGATATGAGCAGTTCTTC
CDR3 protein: CASSQDLLQGARYEQFF

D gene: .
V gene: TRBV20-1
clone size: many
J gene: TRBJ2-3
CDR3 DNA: TGCAGTGCTCAAGACGCGGGGTTATACACAGATACGCAGTATTTT
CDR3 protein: CSAQDAGLYTDTQYF

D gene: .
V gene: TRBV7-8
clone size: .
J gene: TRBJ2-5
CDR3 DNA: TGTGCCAGCTGTCTCTCGCGTCAAGAGACCCAGTACTTC
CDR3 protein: CASCLSRQETQYF

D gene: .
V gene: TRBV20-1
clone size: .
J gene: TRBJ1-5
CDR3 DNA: TGCAGTGCTAGTCCCGTTGCCCTTAGCAATCAGCCCCAGCATTTT
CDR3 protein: CSASPVALSNQPQHF

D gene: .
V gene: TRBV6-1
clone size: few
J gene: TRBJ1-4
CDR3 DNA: TGTGCCAGCAGACCCAGGGGTAATGAAAAACTGTTTTTT
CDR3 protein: CASRPRGNEKLFF

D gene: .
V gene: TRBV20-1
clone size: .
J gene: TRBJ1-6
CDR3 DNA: TGCAGTGCCAGAAGGCCTGACGGGCCCCTCCACTTT
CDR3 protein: CSARRPDGPLHF

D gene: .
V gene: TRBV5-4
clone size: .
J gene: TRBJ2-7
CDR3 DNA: TGTGCCAGCAGCTTGGGAGGACTGGAGTCCTACGAGCAGTACTTC
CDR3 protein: CASSLGGLESYEQYF

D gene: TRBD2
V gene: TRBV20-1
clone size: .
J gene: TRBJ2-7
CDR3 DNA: TGCAGTGCCGACATAGCGGGGGGGATCCTCTACGAGCAGTACTTC
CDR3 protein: CSADIAGGILYEQYF

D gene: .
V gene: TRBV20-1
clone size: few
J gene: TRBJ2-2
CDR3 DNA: TGCAGTGCTAGAGAGTCCGGCAGTAAGAACACCGGGGAGCTGTTTTTT
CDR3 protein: CSARESGSKNTGELFF

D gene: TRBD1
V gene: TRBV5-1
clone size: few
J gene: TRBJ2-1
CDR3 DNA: TGCGCCAGCAGCTTGCGTCCGGGACAGGAATACAATGAGCAGTTCTTC
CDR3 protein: CASSLRPGQEYNEQFF

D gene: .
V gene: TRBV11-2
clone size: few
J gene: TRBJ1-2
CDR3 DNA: TGTGCCAGCAGCCCCCTCTCCGGGCGCGACTATGGCTACACCTTC
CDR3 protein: CASSPLSGRDYGYTF

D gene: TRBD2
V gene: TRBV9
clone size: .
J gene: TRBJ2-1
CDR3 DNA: TGTGCCAGCAGCATAACTAGCGGGCCCTACAATGAGCAGTTCTTC
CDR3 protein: CASSITSGPYNEQFF

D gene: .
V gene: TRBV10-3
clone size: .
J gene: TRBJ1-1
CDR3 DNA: TGTGCCATCAGTTTGGGACACAACACTGAAGCTTTCTTT
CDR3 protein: CAISLGHNTEAFF

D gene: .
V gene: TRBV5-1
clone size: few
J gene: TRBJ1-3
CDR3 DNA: TGCGCCAGCAGCGGGGGGGAACGGTACGGCTCTGGAAACACCATATATTTT
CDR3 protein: CASSGGERYGSGNTIYF

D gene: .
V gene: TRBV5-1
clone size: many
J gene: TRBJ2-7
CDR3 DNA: TGTGCCAGCAGTTTAGCGCGGGGTAGCTCCTACGAGCAGTACTTC
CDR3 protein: CASSLARGSSYEQYF